One TCR beta chain is described in this entry. Germline assignment: CDR1 KGHSH and CDR2 LQKENI. Germline trimming cut 3 bases from V and 5 bases from J; bases unmatched to any gene: 4. This CDR3 region has 15 residues. This entry is derived from a study of blood T cell repertoires in COVID-19. In the study overall: Samples representing acute and convalescent COVID-19 were sourced from the United States, Italy and Spain.

Using immunoSEQ multiplex PCR, the repertoire was profiled, and TCRdb retains in-frame clones only, with some absent. Here the sample spans roughly 34,000 clones, just over 85% being singletons. The chain couples TRBV18 to TRBJ2-5, with 12 bases fitting TRBD1. The receptor was isolated from a woman between 70 and 85 years old with active COVID-19. Sequences were obtained from peripheral blood. The CDR3 DNA reads TGTGCCAGCTCACCGGGACAGGGGGCTGGTGAGACCCAGTACTTC. Protein product: CASSPGQGAGETQYF.